Included here is one T cell receptor (beta chain) sequence, with context. The V gene end was trimmed by 8 bases and the J gene end by 5 bases; junction bases not matched to a gene: 5. There are 14 residues in the CDR3. The germline gives CDR1 SEHNR, CDR2 FQNEAQ (reference sequence). The sample originates from a study of blood T cell repertoires in COVID-19. Study background: Both acute and convalescent COVID-19 samples were obtained from the United States, Italy and Spain. PBMCs, B-cell-depleted T cells, or T cells were the source of the cDNA or gDNA that made up the material.

Per the study methods: Reference gene primer amplification gave nucleated cell count estimates. This table comes from immunoSEQ multiplex PCR, and its TCRdb copy is limited to in-frame clones, with some not included. That table furnishes V, J and clone size, whereas the DNA furnished D and trimming. The sample holds roughly 280,000 clones, approximately 86% seen once. V is TRBV7-9 and J is TRBJ2-2, with 10 bases fitting TRBD1. The sample comprised peripheral blood. The sequence was collected from a woman between 50 and 59 years old who had recovered from COVID-19. The CDR3 nucleotides are TGTGCCAGCCAAGGACAGGGGGGTACCGGGGAGCTGTTTTTT. Translated, it gives CASQGQGGTGELFF.